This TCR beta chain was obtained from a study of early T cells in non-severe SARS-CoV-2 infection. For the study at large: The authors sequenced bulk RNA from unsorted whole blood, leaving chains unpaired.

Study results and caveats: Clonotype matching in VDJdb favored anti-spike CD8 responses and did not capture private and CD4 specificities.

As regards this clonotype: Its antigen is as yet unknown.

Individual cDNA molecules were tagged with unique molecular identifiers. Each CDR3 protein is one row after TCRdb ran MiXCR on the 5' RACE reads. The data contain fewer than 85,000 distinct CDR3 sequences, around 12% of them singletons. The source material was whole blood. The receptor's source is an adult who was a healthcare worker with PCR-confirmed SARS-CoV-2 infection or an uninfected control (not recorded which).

The chain's CDR3 is CASSPTGLAGVNTQYF. CDR3 nucleotide sequence: TGTGCCAGCAGCCCTACGGGACTAGCGGGAGTGAATACGCAGTATTTT. V is TRBV6-2 or TRBV6-3 and J is TRBJ2-3; 14 bases agree with TRBD2. With 6 bases clipped from V and 7 bases from J, the junction kept 9 bases outside the gene matches. The CDR3 is 16 amino acids. Germline V gene lookup returns CDR1 MNHEY and CDR2 SVGEGT.